The 27 T cell receptor beta chains below were found in one sample sequenced in a study of T-cell reconstitution after alpha-beta-depleted transplantation in children. Using unique molecular identifiers, the investigators prepared the TCRbeta library. TCRdb re-analysed the PCR reads in MiXCR, keeping a single row per CDR3 protein. In the table there are 17,000 or so distinct CDR3 sequences, 9.5% to 15% of which are singletons. This sample comprised PBMCs, mostly from graft donor cells, obtained 180 days after TCRalphabeta/CD19-depleted stem cell transplant. The receptors shown here come from a boy in the first two years of life who had a stem cell transplant for Wiskott-Aldrich syndrome, so the T cells may come from the graft donor.

The genes are TRBV5-1 and TRBJ2-2, with unresolved D. Trimming left V 0 bases short and J 4 bases short, with 10 bases between. Looked up from germline, CDR1 is SGHRS and CDR2 is YFSETQ. The CDR3 length is 15 residues. The CDR3 spells CASSLGRIPTGELFF. CDR3 DNA sequence: TGCGCCAGCAGCTTGGGACGGATTCCCACCGGGGAGCTGTTTTTT.

The chain combines TRBV7-2 with TRBJ1-6; a weak D match, TRBD1 (5 bases). Per the germline V gene, CDR1 is SGHTA and CDR2 is FQGNSA. The V end was cut by 3 bases, the J end by 6 bases, with 9 bases between. This CDR3 has 14 amino acids. As DNA, the CDR3 is TGTGCCAGCAGCTTGGACGGGGGTAATTCACCCCTCCACTTT. Protein product: CASSLDGGNSPLHF.

This chain links TRBV2 with TRBJ2-1; D perhaps matches TRBD2 (9 bases). CDR1 and CDR2 from the germline V gene are SNHLY and FYNNEI. V dropped 4 bases and J dropped 0 bases, with 19 bases sitting between them. The CDR3 covers 18 residues. Written as DNA, the CDR3 is TGTGCCAGCAGTGCAGGGGGCGGACTAGCGAGCTCCTACAATGAGCAGTTCTTC. Its protein is CASSAGGGLASSYNEQFF. Variable domain in full (rest from reference TRBV2 and TRBJ2-1): EPEVTQTPSHQVTQMGQEVILRCVPISNHLYFYWYRQILGQKVEFLVSFYNNEISEKSEIFDDQFSVERPDGSNFTLKIRSTKLEDSAMYFCASSAGGGLASSYNEQFFGPGTRLTVL.

This clonotype was observed a handful of times. The chain is built from TRBV5-1 and TRBJ2-7; D is tentatively TRBD1 or TRBD2 (5 bases each). CDR1 is SGHRS, CDR2 YFSETQ, per germline. V was cut by 9 bases and J by 0 bases, with 16 bases left in between. The CDR3 has 14 amino acids. The CDR3 here is CATKRDGSSYEQYF. In DNA form, the CDR3 reads TGCGCCACTAAAAGGGACGGTAGCTCCTACGAGCAGTACTTC. The whole variable domain, remainder taken from reference TRBV5-1 and TRBJ2-7, is KAGVTQTPRYLIKTRGQQVTLSCSPISGHRSVSWYQQTPGQGLQFLFEYFSETQRNKGNFPGRFSGRQFSNSRSEMNVSTLELGDSALYLCATKRDGSSYEQYFGPGTRLTVT.

The chain has TRBV6-5 and TRBJ2-1; 12 nucleotides match TRBD2. The CDR3 runs 16 residues. CDR1 is MNHEY and CDR2 is SVGAGI in the germline V gene. V shed 0 bases and J 6 bases; nucleotides not matched to a gene: 3. The CDR3: CASSYSGLAGPNEQFF. Here the CDR3 DNA reads TGTGCCAGCAGTTACTCGGGACTAGCGGGCCCCAATGAGCAGTTCTTC.

This clonotype was seen ten or more times. V is TRBV7-9 and J is TRBJ1-2, with D unclear. Trimming took 0 bases from V and 5 from J, leaving 13 bases between them. The V gene's germline CDR1 is SEHNR and CDR2 FQNEAQ (reference sequence). The CDR3 has 15 amino acids. The CDR3 sequence: CASSLANPDGYGYTF. CDR3 in DNA: TGTGCCAGCAGCTTAGCGAACCCGGACGGTTATGGCTACACCTTC.

This clonotype has at least ten counts. V and J are TRBV20-1 and TRBJ1-1; 7 nucleotides align to TRBD1. CDR1 DFQATT and CDR2 SNEGSKA come from the germline V gene (reference sequence). CDR3 length equals 13 residues. Germline trimming cut 6 bases from V and 0 bases from J; bases unmatched to any gene: 4. The CDR3 DNA sequence: TGCAGTGCAAGACAGGGAATGAACACTGAAGCTTTCTTT. Protein: CSARQGMNTEAFF.

A word on this clonotype: The conserved phenylalanine or tryptophan normally closing the CDR3 is absent here, so this likely arose from a read error. The rearrangement links TRBV30 to TRBJ2-7; possible D gene TRBD1, 6 bases. The ends were cut back, 2 bases at V and 5 bases at J, with 19 bases in the middle. Germline V lookup: CDR1 GTSNPN, CDR2 SVGIG (reference sequence). This CDR3 has 15 amino acids. The CDR3 DNA sequence: TGTGCCTGGAGTTCCTTCGGCAGGGGAGAAAACGAGCAGTACCTC. Encoded protein: CAWSSFGRGENEQYL.

This clonotype was seen a few times. The chain employs TRBV5-5 and TRBJ1-1, with D tentatively TRBD1 (5 bases). V lost 1 base, J lost 4 bases, and 14 bases lay in between. This CDR3 has 15 amino acids. CDR1 is SGHKS, CDR2 YYEKEE, per germline (reference sequence). The CDR3 region is CASSLTYAGGTEAFF. The CDR3 nucleotides are TGTGCCAGCAGCTTGACCTACGCCGGGGGCACTGAAGCTTTCTTT.

This chain connects TRBV28 to TRBJ1-3; unclear D gene. The CDR3 covers 15 residues. Germline CDR1 and CDR2: MDHEN and SYDVKM. V lost 7 bases and J 4 bases, leaving 17 bases between the germline ends. DNA of the CDR3: TGTGCCAGCACCCCCCCCGGCTCGGGGGGAAACACCATATATTTT. Amino acid sequence: CASTPPGSGGNTIYF.

The table lists this clonotype with many counts. This chain links TRBV2 with TRBJ1-4; D gene uncertain. The CDR3 is 16 amino acids. Trimming shortened V by 3 bases and J by 7 bases, and 18 bases separated the two germline ends. CDR1 is SNHLY and CDR2 is FYNNEI in the germline V gene. This CDR3 reads CASSDQKTTSFEKLFF. CDR3 sequence (DNA): TGTGCCAGCAGTGACCAAAAGACGACGAGTTTTGAAAAACTGTTTTTT.

This clonotype has a count of ten or more. The chain is built from TRBV15 and TRBJ2-7; D is possibly TRBD1 (6 bases). This CDR3 is 12 amino acids long. The V end was cut by 1 base, the J end by 12 bases, with 13 bases between. CDR1 LNHNV and CDR2 YYDKDF come from the germline V gene (reference sequence). In DNA, the CDR3 is TGTGCCACCAGCAGAGTCAAGGGGGACCCGTACTTC. Translating gives CATSRVKGDPYF.

This clonotype showed up just a few times. The chain employs TRBV5-6 and TRBJ2-3; 7 bases match TRBD2. This CDR3 is built from 14 residues. V lost 2 bases, J lost 4 bases, and 4 bases stayed unmatched. From germline, CDR1 is SGHDT and CDR2 YYEEEE. CDR3 protein: CASSFAGVADTQYF. In DNA form, the CDR3 reads TGTGCCAGCAGCTTTGCGGGAGTGGCAGATACGCAGTATTTT. Drawing the rest from reference TRBV5-6 and TRBJ2-3, the complete variable domain is DAGVTQSPTHLIKTRGQQVTLRCSPKSGHDTVSWYQQALGQGPQFIFQYYEEEERQRGNFPDRFSGHQFPNYSSELNVNALLLGDSALYLCASSFAGVADTQYFGPGTRLTVL.

This clonotype was detected many times. This rearrangement joins TRBV20-1 to TRBJ1-5; no clear D gene. Trimming shortened V by 6 bases and J by 0 bases, and 24 bases separated the two germline ends. The CDR3 spans 18 residues. Per germline, CDR1 DFQATT and CDR2 SNEGSKA (reference sequence). CDR3 in DNA: TGCAGTGCCTCGGACGTCAGGTGGGCCCTATATAGCAATCAGCCCCAGCATTTT. It specifies CSASDVRWALYSNQPQHF.

The chain is built from TRBV20-1 and TRBJ2-3, with 8 nucleotides matching TRBD2. The CDR3 is 12 amino acids. Germline V gene data show CDR1 as DFQATT and CDR2 as SNEGSKA (reference sequence). Trimming took 6 bases from V and 9 from J; bases not matched to a gene: 8. CDR3 amino acids: CSAPISGETQYF. DNA for the CDR3: TGCAGTGCACCGATTAGCGGGGAAACGCAGTATTTT.

This clonotype showed up many times. The chain uses TRBV20-1 and TRBJ2-7; 7 nucleotides align to TRBD1. The V segment lost 0 bases and the J segment 4 bases; nucleotides outside the gene matches: 6. The CDR3 is 14 amino acids. The germline V gene encodes CDR1 DFQATT and CDR2 SNEGSKA (reference sequence). The CDR3 coding sequence is TGCAGTGCTAGAGATAGGGACAGACTATACGAGCAGTACTTC. Its protein is CSARDRDRLYEQYF.

The rearrangement links TRBV6-1 to TRBJ2-2; no firm D call. The CDR3 length is 13 residues. Per germline, CDR1 MNHNS and CDR2 SASEGT. V was cut by 8 bases and J by 3 bases, with 10 bases left in between. The CDR3 sequence is CASGDPDTGELFF. DNA of the CDR3: TGTGCCAGCGGGGATCCGGACACCGGGGAGCTGTTTTTT.

This clonotype has a handful of counts. V gene TRBV2 combines with J gene TRBJ2-5, with TRBD2 matching over 8 bases. The CDR3 totals 17 residues. The germline V gene encodes CDR1 SNHLY and CDR2 FYNNEI. The V segment lost 2 bases and the J segment 0 bases; nucleotides outside the gene matches: 8. For the CDR3, the DNA is TGTGCCAGCAGTGAATCAAGGCTAGCGGGTAACCAAGAGACCCAGTACTTC. Residues: CASSESRLAGNQETQYF.

The gene calls are TRBV6-1 and TRBJ2-2, with D possibly matching TRBD1 (5 bases). CDR3 length: 16 residues. CDR1 MNHNS and CDR2 SASEGT come from the germline V gene. With 0 bases removed from V and 4 bases from J, the gap between germline ends came to 12 bases. For the CDR3, the DNA is TGTGCCAGCAGTGAAGCAATGGGTCAGGGCACCGGGGAGCTGTTTTTT. Residues: CASSEAMGQGTGELFF.

This sequence joins TRBV19 and TRBJ1-4; the D gene is possibly TRBD1 (5 bases). This CDR3 comprises 16 residues. V gave up 3 bases and J gave up 7 bases, with 18 bases separating them. Germline values: CDR1 LNHDA, CDR2 SQIVND (reference sequence). Here the CDR3 DNA reads TGTGCCAGTAGTATCCGAGCCGGGACGCCGCCTGAAAAACTGTTTTTT. This translates into CASSIRAGTPPEKLFF.

Note on this clonotype: A read error may be the cause here, since a much bigger clone is one base away. The chain links TRBV7-9 to TRBJ2-4, with 7 bases identical to TRBD1. The CDR3 contains 13 residues. The germline V gene has CDR1 SEHNR and CDR2 FQNEAQ (reference sequence). In DNA, the CDR3 is TGTGCCAGCAGCTTCACAGGGGCAAACAGTCAGTACTTC. Amino acid sequence: CASSFTGANSQYF.

The CDR3 DNA follows: TGCGCCAGCAGCTTGAAGGGCGACACCGGGGAGCTGTTTTTT. Translating it yields CASSLKGDTGELFF. The rearrangement uses TRBV5-1 and TRBJ2-2, with D hard to call. This CDR3 has 14 residues. The V and J ends lost 1 base and 3 bases respectively, with 7 bases between them. Germline V lookup: CDR1 SGHRS, CDR2 YFSETQ.

This clonotype was observed a handful of times. The chain combines TRBV28 with TRBJ2-7; D uncertain. The V end lost 4 bases, the J end lost 5 bases, and 12 bases lay between the germline ends. This CDR3 comprises 13 residues. Germline CDR1 is MDHEN and CDR2 is SYDVKM. DNA for the CDR3: TGTGCCAGCAGTTGGGCCGGGTCGGACGAGCAGTACTTC. It translates to CASSWAGSDEQYF.

The chain recombines TRBV11-1 with TRBJ2-5, with TRBD2 matching over 16 bases. CDR3 size: 18 residues. The germline gives CDR1 SGHAT, CDR2 FQDESV (reference sequence). The junction had 6 bases not matched to a gene; V was cut back by 2 bases and J by 3 bases. This CDR3 is CASSLSPGTSGREETQYF. The DNA of the CDR3 is TGTGCCAGCAGCTTAAGCCCCGGGACTAGCGGGAGGGAAGAGACCCAGTACTTC.

This clonotype was counted at least ten times. The chain recombines TRBV20-1 with TRBJ1-2; the match to TRBD1 covers 8 bases. CDR3 length equals 19 residues. The junction had 17 bases not matched to a gene; V was cut back by 1 base and J by 1 base. Germline-derived CDR1 and CDR2 are DFQATT and SNEGSKA (reference sequence). In DNA, the CDR3 is TGCAGTGCTAGAGCCTCGGATCGGGACAGGCCCCTTAATAACTATGGCTACACCTTC. The encoded protein is CSARASDRDRPLNNYGYTF.

The V and J genes are TRBV5-4 and TRBJ2-1, with 11 bases fitting TRBD2. This CDR3 has 15 residues. CDR1 is SGHNT and CDR2 is YYREEE in the germline V gene (reference sequence). J was trimmed by 0 bases and V by 7 bases; bases with no gene match: 3. CDR3 DNA sequence: TGTGCCAGCCGCACTAGCGGGGGCTCCTACAATGAGCAGTTCTTC. Its translation is CASRTSGGSYNEQFF.

This sequence joins TRBV7-9 and TRBJ2-1; TRBD2 aligns across 7 bases. Germline V gene data show CDR1 as SEHNR and CDR2 as FQNEAQ (reference sequence). This CDR3 spans 17 amino acids. V lost 4 bases, J lost 6 bases, and 15 bases stayed unmatched. This CDR3 is CASSYRGRGREINEQFF. DNA of the CDR3: TGTGCCAGCAGCTACCGGGGCCGAGGGCGGGAGATCAATGAGCAGTTCTTC.